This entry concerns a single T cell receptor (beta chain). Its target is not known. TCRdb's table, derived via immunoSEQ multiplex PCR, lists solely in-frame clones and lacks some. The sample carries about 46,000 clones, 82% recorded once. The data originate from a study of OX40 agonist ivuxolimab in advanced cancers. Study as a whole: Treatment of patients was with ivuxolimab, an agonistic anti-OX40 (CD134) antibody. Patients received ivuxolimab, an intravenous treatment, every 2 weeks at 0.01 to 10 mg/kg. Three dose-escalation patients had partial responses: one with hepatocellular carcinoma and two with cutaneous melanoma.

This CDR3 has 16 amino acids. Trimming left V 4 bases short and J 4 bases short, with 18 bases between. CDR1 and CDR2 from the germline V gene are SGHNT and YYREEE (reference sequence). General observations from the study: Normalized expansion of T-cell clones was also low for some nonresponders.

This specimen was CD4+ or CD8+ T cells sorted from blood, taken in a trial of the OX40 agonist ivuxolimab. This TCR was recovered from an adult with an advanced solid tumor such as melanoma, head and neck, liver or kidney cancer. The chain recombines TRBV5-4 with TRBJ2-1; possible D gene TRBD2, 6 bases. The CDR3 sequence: CASSPPGLPGYNEQFF. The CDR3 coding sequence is TGTGCCAGCAGCCCTCCGGGACTCCCGGGGTACAATGAGCAGTTCTTC.